This T cell receptor beta chain was observed in a study of shared clonotypes between healthy human individuals. Study-level background: Each donor contributed plates that comprised three CD4 naive, three CD4 memory, two CD8 naive and one CD8 memory. General study findings and limits: Some clonotypes were shared by all four sorted-subset donors, while others were not shared. The non-shared ones had lower generation probabilities than the shared ones.

CD45RO-negative, CCR7-selected cells formed the naive CD8 fraction, which excluded terminally differentiated effector memory CD45RA+ cells. Recent vaccinations or acute infections were absent in the healthy HIV-negative adult donors. Notes on this clone: Its antigen is not known.

Sequencing was at deep level. The assay was immunoSEQ multiplex PCR, and TCRdb's table has in-frame clones only and misses some. The sample lists around 2,000,000 clones, 85% to 95% occurring once. The V segment lost 4 bases and the J segment 2 bases; nucleotides outside the gene matches: 7. Germline V gene lookup returns CDR1 SEHNR and CDR2 FQNEAQ (reference sequence). The CDR3 sequence is 17 residues long. The V gene is TRBV7-9, the J gene TRBJ1-3; 11 bases match TRBD1. The sequenced sample was naive CD8+ T cells from PBMCs. The TCR originated in a man younger than 30 in good health. Some clones in this sample may be carry-over from other donors' samples. The CDR3 region is CASSSQRDRGTGNTIYF. The CDR3 DNA is TGTGCCAGCAGCTCGCAGAGGGACAGGGGGACTGGAAACACCATATATTTT.